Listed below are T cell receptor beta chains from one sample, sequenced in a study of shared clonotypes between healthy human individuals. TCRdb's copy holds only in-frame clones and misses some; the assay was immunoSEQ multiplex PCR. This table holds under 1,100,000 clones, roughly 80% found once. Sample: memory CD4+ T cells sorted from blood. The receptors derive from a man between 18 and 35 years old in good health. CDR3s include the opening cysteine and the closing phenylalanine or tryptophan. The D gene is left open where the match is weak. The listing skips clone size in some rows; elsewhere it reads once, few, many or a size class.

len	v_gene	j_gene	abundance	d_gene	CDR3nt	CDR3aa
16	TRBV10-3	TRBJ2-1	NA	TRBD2	TGTGCCATCAGTGAGTCGGCTAGCGGGAAAGGGAATGAGCAGTTCTTC	CAISESASGKGNEQFF
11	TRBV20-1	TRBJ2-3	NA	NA	TGCAGTGCGGTGGGCACAGATACGCAGTATTTT	CSAVGTDTQYF
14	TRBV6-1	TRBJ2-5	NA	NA	TGTGCCAGCAGTTCAGTGAGTAAAGGGGAGACCCAGTACTTC	CASSSVSKGETQYF
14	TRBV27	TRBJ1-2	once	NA	TGTGCCAGCAGTCCTTATTCAGCTAACTATGGCTACACCTTC	CASSPYSANYGYTF
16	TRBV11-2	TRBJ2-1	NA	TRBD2	TGTGCCAGCAGCACCTATAGCGGGGAGATCTCCAATGAGCAGTTCTTC	CASSTYSGEISNEQFF
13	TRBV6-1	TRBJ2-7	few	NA	TGTGCCAGCAGTGATTACAGGGCAGGCGAGCAGTACTTC	CASSDYRAGEQYF
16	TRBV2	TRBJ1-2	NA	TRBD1	TGTGCCAGCAATAATCGACAGGGGGTAGCTAACTATGGCTACACCTTC	CASNNRQGVANYGYTF
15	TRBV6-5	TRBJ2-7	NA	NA	TGTGCCAGCAGCGTCCTGACTGGGAGCTCCTACGAGCAGTACTTC	CASSVLTGSSYEQYF
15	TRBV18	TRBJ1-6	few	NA	TGTGCCAGCTCAGATGTACCGGTCTATAATTCACCCCTCCACTTT	CASSDVPVYNSPLHF
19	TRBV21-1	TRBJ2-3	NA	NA	TGTGCCAGCACCATATGGGGGGGCAGTCCGGGACTAAGAGGAGATACGCAGTATTTT	CASTIWGGSPGLRGDTQYF
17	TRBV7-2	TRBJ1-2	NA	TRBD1	TGTGCCAGCAGCTTAGGGACAGGGGTGCCCGGGGGCTATGGCTACACCTTC	CASSLGTGVPGGYGYTF
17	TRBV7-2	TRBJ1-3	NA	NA	TGTGCCAGCAGCTTAGGGGGGCAGGGGATTTCTGGAAACACCATATATTTT	CASSLGGQGISGNTIYF
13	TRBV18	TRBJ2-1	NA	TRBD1	TGTGCCAGCTCACCACAACAGGGGGAGACGCAGTTCTTC	CASSPQQGETQFF
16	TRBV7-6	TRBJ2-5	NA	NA	TGTGCCAGCAGCTTACGAGGTGGCGGGGCCGGGGAGACCCAGTACTTC	CASSLRGGGAGETQYF
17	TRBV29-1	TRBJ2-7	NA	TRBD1	TGCAGCGTAGTGGGACAGGAGGTCGGATCGGCGAGCTACGAGCAGTACTTC	CSVVGQEVGSASYEQYF
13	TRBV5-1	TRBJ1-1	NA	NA	TGCGCCAGCAGCAGGCCGGGGAACACTGAAGCTTTCTTT	CASSRPGNTEAFF
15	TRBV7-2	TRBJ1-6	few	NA	TGTGCCAGCAGCTTACGCTCCAGGGATAATTCACCCCTCCACTTT	CASSLRSRDNSPLHF
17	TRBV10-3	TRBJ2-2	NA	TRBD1	TGTGCCATCAGTGAGATGGACAGGGGGATAAGAACCGGGGAGCTGTTTTTT	CAISEMDRGIRTGELFF
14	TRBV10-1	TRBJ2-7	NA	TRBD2	TGCGCCAGCAGTAGCGGGGGGGCCATGGACGAGCAGTACTTC	CASSSGGAMDEQYF
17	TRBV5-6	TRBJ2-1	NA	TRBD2	TGTGCCAGCAGCTTGCTAGGGCGGGAGGGCCTGGACAATGAGCAGTTCTTC	CASSLLGREGLDNEQFF
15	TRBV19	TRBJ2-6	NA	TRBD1	TGTGCCAGTAGTCTTACAGGGGTTGGGGCCAACGTCCTGACTTTC	CASSLTGVGANVLTF
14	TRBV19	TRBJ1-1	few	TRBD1	TGTGCCAGTAGTGCTACAACAGGGGGCACTGAAGCTTTCTTT	CASSATTGGTEAFF
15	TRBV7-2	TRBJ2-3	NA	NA	TGTGCCAGCAGCCTCGGGACTCTCATAACAGATACGCAGTATTTT	CASSLGTLITDTQYF
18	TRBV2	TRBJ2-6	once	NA	TGTGCCAGCAGTGGATTGGGCGCAGGGACCGGAGGGGCCAACGTCCTGACTTTC	CASSGLGAGTGGANVLTF
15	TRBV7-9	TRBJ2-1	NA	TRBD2	TGTGCCAGCAGGATTGGACTAGCGGGCGGTGGTGAGCAGTTCTTC	CASRIGLAGGGEQFF
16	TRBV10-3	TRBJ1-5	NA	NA	TGTGCCATCAGTGCAGGAGGCCCATCGAGCAATCAGCCCCAGCATTTT	CAISAGGPSSNQPQHF
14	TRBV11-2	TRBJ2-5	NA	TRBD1	TGTGCCAGCAGCTCGGACAGGCTATTCGAGACCCAGTACTTC	CASSSDRLFETQYF
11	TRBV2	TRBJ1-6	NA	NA	TGTGCCAGCAGACGGGTTTCACCCCTCCACTTT	CASRRVSPLHF
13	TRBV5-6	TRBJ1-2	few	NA	TGTGCCAGCAGCTTTGCCCCGGTGGGAGGCTACACCTTC	CASSFAPVGGYTF
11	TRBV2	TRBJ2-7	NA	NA	TGTGCCAGCAGACAGGGAAACGAGCAGTACTTC	CASRQGNEQYF
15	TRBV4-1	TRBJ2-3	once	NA	TGCGCCAGCAGCCAACAGGGTTTTAGCACAGATACGCAGTATTTT	CASSQQGFSTDTQYF
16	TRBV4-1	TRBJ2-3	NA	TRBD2	TGCGCCAGCAGCCAAGGACAAGCGGGAGGGTGGAATACGCAGTATTTT	CASSQGQAGGWNTQYF
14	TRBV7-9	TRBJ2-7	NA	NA	TGTGCCAGCAGCCCGCGGGACAGCTCCTACGAGCAGTACTTC	CASSPRDSSYEQYF
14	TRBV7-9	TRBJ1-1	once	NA	TGTGCCAGCAGTCTCTCAGGAGGAAGCACTGAAGCTTTCTTT	CASSLSGGSTEAFF
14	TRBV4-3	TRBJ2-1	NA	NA	TGCGCCAGCAGCCAAGATCCGGGCATCAATGAGCAGTTCTTC	CASSQDPGINEQFF
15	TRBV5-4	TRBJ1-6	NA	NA	TGTGCCACTACTACAGGCCTTCGGGGAAATTCACCCCTCCACTTT	CATTTGLRGNSPLHF
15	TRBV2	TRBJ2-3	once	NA	TGTGCCAGCAGTGCCCGCCGGACTAGCACAGATACGCAGTATTTT	CASSARRTSTDTQYF
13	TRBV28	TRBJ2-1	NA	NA	TGTGCCAGCAGCTCCCCAGGCCTCAATGAGCAGTTCTTC	CASSSPGLNEQFF
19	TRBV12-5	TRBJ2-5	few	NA	TGTGCTAGTGGTTTGGTATGGCAAGGTCACGGGACGGACCAAGAGACCCAGTACTTC	CASGLVWQGHGTDQETQYF
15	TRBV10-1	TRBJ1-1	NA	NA	TGCGCCAGCAGTGACGGGACACTAGGGAACACTGAAGCTTTCTTT	CASSDGTLGNTEAFF
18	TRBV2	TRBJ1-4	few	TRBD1	TGTGCCAGCAGTCGGACAGGGCAAATGATTGCAACTAATGAAAAACTGTTTTTT	CASSRTGQMIATNEKLFF
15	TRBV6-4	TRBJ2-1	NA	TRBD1	TGTGCCAGCAGTGACAAACAGGGGGGTCTCAATGAGCAGTTCTTC	CASSDKQGGLNEQFF
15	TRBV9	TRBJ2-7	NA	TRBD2	TGTGCCAGCAGCGTCGGGCTAGCGGATCCCTACGAGCAGTACTTC	CASSVGLADPYEQYF
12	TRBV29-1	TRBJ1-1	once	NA	TGCAGCGTGCTCACAGGGCCGGGTGAAGCTTTCTTT	CSVLTGPGEAFF
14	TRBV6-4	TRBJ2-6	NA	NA	TGTGCCAGCAGTGCTGACTCTGGGGCCAACGTCCTGACTTTC	CASSADSGANVLTF
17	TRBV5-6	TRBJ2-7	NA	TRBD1	TGTGCCAGCGTATCCGAACCTGACAGGGGAAATGCCTACGAGCAGTACTTC	CASVSEPDRGNAYEQYF
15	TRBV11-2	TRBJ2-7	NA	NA	TGTGCCAGCAGCTTAGTTGGGACAATATTCTACGAGCAGTACTTC	CASSLVGTIFYEQYF
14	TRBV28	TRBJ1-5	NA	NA	TGTGCCAGCACTCTAGACAGTAGCAATCAGCCCCAGCATTTT	CASTLDSSNQPQHF
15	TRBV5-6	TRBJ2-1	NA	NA	TGTGCCAGCAGCTTGCGAACTAGCTCCTACAATGAGCAGTTCTTC	CASSLRTSSYNEQFF
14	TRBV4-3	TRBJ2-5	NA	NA	TGCGCCAGCAGCCAAGCCCTTAGCCAAGAGACCCAGTACTTC	CASSQALSQETQYF